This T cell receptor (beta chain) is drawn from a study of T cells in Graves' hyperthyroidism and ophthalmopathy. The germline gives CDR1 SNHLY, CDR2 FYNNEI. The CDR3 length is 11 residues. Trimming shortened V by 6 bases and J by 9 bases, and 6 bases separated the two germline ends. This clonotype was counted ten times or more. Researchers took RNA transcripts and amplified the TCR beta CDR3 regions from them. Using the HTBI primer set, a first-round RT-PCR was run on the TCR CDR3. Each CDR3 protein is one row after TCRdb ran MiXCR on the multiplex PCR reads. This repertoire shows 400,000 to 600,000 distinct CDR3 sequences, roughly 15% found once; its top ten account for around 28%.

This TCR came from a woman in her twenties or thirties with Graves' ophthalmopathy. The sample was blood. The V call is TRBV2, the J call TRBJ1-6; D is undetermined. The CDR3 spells CASRRASPLHF. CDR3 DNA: TGTGCCAGCAGAAGGGCTTCACCCCTCCACTTT.